The next 32 T cell receptor beta chains were all read from a single sample in a study of blood T cell repertoires in COVID-19. Clones were read by immunoSEQ multiplex PCR, and TCRdb kept only the in-frame ones, dropping some. The top ten clones hold 6.5% to 9% of a sample with under 45,000 clones, roughly 90% of them seen once. Sequenced: peripheral blood. The receptors shown here come from a man in his 60s with active COVID-19.

The chain recombines TRBV4-1 with TRBJ2-3, with 7 bases fitting TRBD2. CDR3 size: 15 residues. From germline, CDR1 is MGHRA and CDR2 YSYEKL. Germline trimming cut 6 bases from V and 2 bases from J; bases unmatched to any gene: 8. The CDR3 loop reads CASSLASGDTDTQYF. The CDR3 DNA reads as TGCGCCAGCAGTTTGGCTAGCGGAGACACAGATACGCAGTATTTT.

This chain joins TRBV7-2 and TRBJ2-5; D remains ambiguous. Germline CDR1 is SGHTA and CDR2 is FQGNSA. V lost 6 bases and J 5 bases, leaving 13 bases between the germline ends. The CDR3 is made up of 13 amino acids. The CDR3 loop reads CASRPPYGETQYF. The CDR3, as DNA: TGTGCCAGCAGGCCGCCGTACGGGGAGACCCAGTACTTC. Supplemented by reference TRBV7-2 and TRBJ2-5, the full variable domain reads GAGVSQSPSNKVTEKGKDVELRCDPISGHTALYWYRQSLGQGLEFLIYFQGNSAPDKSGLPSDRFSAERTGGSVSTLTIQRTQQEDSAVYLCASRPPYGETQYFGPGTRLLVL.

CDR3 bases: TGTGCCAGCAGAGGACAGGGTTCGAACACCGGGGAGCTGTTTTTT. It is translated as CASRGQGSNTGELFF. The rearrangement uses TRBV2 and TRBJ2-2, with 8 bases matching TRBD1. This CDR3 spans 15 amino acids. CDR1 and CDR2 from the germline V gene are SNHLY and FYNNEI. The trim removed 6 bases at V and 0 bases at J, leaving 3 bases unmatched.

CDR3 sequence: CASSARLDFDEQFF. The DNA of the CDR3 is TGTGCCAGCAGCGCCCGGTTAGATTTCGATGAGCAGTTCTTC. The V and J genes are TRBV9 and TRBJ2-1; no firm D call. CDR3 size: 14 residues. Germline loops: CDR1 SGDLS, CDR2 YYNGEE. Trimming pared 3 bases from V and 8 bases from J, leaving 15 bases between.

As DNA, the CDR3 is TGTGCCAGTAGCCAGGATGGACTAGCCGGAGATACGCAGTATTTT. Protein sequence: CASSQDGLAGDTQYF. The chain combines TRBV19 with TRBJ2-3; 8 bases are shared with TRBD2. The germline V gene has CDR1 LNHDA and CDR2 SQIVND (reference sequence). Trimming removed 6 bases from V and 5 bases from J; junction bases left unmatched: 10. The CDR3 runs 15 residues.

The chain joins TRBV7-9 to TRBJ2-5; 7 bases are shared with TRBD2. The V gene's germline CDR1 is SEHNR and CDR2 FQNEAQ (reference sequence). J was trimmed by 0 bases and V by 2 bases; bases with no gene match: 6. The CDR3 has 16 residues. CDR3 DNA sequence: TGTGCCAGCAGCTTAAGGCTAGCGGCGCACCAAGAGACCCAGTACTTC. This sequence encodes CASSLRLAAHQETQYF.

In this sample, this clone turned up once. The rearrangement joins TRBV6-6 to TRBJ2-7; the match to TRBD2 covers 8 bases. V dropped 6 bases and J dropped 4; count of bases not matched to a gene: 14. Germline loops: CDR1 MNHNY, CDR2 SVGAGI (reference sequence). There are 16 residues in the CDR3. CDR3 DNA sequence: TGTGCCAGCAGCAACCCGGGGCTCGGGAGGGGGTACGAGCAGTACTTC. Amino acid sequence: CASSNPGLGRGYEQYF.

The chain has TRBV6-5 and TRBJ1-6, with D perhaps matching TRBD1 (6 bases). CDR3 length: 15 residues. V was pared by 2 bases and J by 3 bases, with 8 bases between. Germline V gives CDR1 MNHEY, CDR2 SVGAGI. The CDR3 region is CASSYEGGYNSPLHF. The DNA of the CDR3 is TGTGCCAGCAGTTACGAAGGGGGCTATAATTCACCCCTCCACTTT.

CDR3 residues: CASSAMGGNYEQYF. CDR3 in DNA: TGTGCCAGCAGCGCGATGGGGGGGAATTACGAGCAGTACTTC. This chain connects TRBV11-1 to TRBJ2-7, with 7 bases fitting TRBD2. This CDR3 has 14 amino acids. V gave up 5 bases and J gave up 4 bases; unmatched junction bases: 8. Germline V gene sequence: CDR1 SGHAT, CDR2 FQDESV (reference sequence).

V gene TRBV29-1 combines with J gene TRBJ1-2, with 8 bases lining up with TRBD1. There are 13 residues in the CDR3. Germline CDR1 and CDR2: SQVTM and ANQGSEA. Trimming removed 5 bases from V and 4 bases from J; junction bases left unmatched: 6. CDR3 loop: CSVQTGEGYGYTF. The CDR3 DNA sequence: TGCAGCGTTCAGACAGGGGAGGGCTATGGCTACACCTTC.

The gene calls are TRBV10-3 and TRBJ2-3; unclear D gene. Germline V gene data show CDR1 as ENHRY and CDR2 as SYGVKD. The V gene lost 8 bases and the J gene lost 7 bases, with 10 bases spanning the gap. CDR3 length: 11 residues. This CDR3 reads CAIGPANTQYF. CDR3 coding DNA: TGTGCCATCGGGCCCGCTAATACGCAGTATTTT.

This clone was seen a few times. The V and J genes are TRBV5-1 and TRBJ2-5, with 8 bases fitting TRBD2. J gave up 5 bases and V 2 bases, and 8 bases lay outside the gene matches. CDR1 and CDR2 (germline): SGHRS, YFSETQ. The CDR3 totals 15 residues. In DNA, the CDR3 is TGCGCCAGCAGCTTTACTGCGGGAGGAGCGGAGACCCAGTACTTC. Translating it yields CASSFTAGGAETQYF. Based on the CDR3 plus reference TRBV5-1 and TRBJ2-5, the full variable domain is KAGVTQTPRYLIKTRGQQVTLSCSPISGHRSVSWYQQTPGQGLQFLFEYFSETQRNKGNFPGRFSGRQFSNSRSEMNVSTLELGDSALYLCASSFTAGGAETQYFGPGTRLLVL.

This clone has just a few counts. V is TRBV7-9 and J is TRBJ1-6; TRBD1 agrees at 8 bases. Trimming at V came to 1 base and at J to 7 bases, leaving 3 bases not matched to a gene. This CDR3 contains 15 residues. The germline CDR1 and CDR2 sequences are SEHNR and FQNEAQ (reference sequence). As DNA, the CDR3 is TGTGCCAGCAGCTTAGACGGACAGGGAAATTCACCCCTCCACTTT. Translated, it gives CASSLDGQGNSPLHF.

The chain joins TRBV19 to TRBJ2-1; 10 bases fit TRBD2. The CDR3 is 14 residues long. V was pared by 3 bases and J by 10 bases, with 6 bases of the junction left unmatched. CDR1 and CDR2 from the germline V gene are LNHDA and SQIVND (reference sequence). CDR3 sequence: CASSIGGLAPEQFF. DNA for the CDR3: TGTGCCAGTAGTATTGGGGGACTAGCGCCCGAGCAGTTCTTC.

The chain combines TRBV2 with TRBJ2-2; D may be TRBD2 (7 bases). Trimming pared 4 bases from V and 7 bases from J, leaving 16 bases between. The CDR3 is 15 amino acids. Germline assignment: CDR1 SNHLY and CDR2 FYNNEI. CDR3 nucleotides: TGTGCCAGCAGTGGGCGACTAGGGGGGGTCGGGGAGCTGTTTTTT. The encoded protein is CASSGRLGGVGELFF.

V is TRBV5-1 and J is TRBJ2-3; unclear D gene. In germline, CDR1 is SGHRS, CDR2 YFSETQ. The CDR3 extends over 14 amino acids. V was cut by 3 bases and J by 0 bases, with 8 bases left in between. The CDR3 loop reads CASSSSSSTDTQYF. For the CDR3, the DNA is TGCGCCAGCAGCTCCTCGAGTAGCACAGATACGCAGTATTTT.

The chain employs TRBV27 and TRBJ1-2; D gene ambiguous. CDR1 and CDR2 from the germline V gene are MNHEY and SMNVEV (reference sequence). The CDR3 is 11 residues long. Trimming removed 5 bases at V and 5 bases at J, with 6 bases between. The CDR3 sequence: CASSPRYGYTF. Here the CDR3 DNA reads TGTGCCAGCAGTCCCAGATATGGCTACACCTTC.

CDR3 in DNA: TGTGCCAGCAGCGCTCCCCGGGACAGGGTCCAACTGCAGTACTTC. Amino acid sequence: CASSAPRDRVQLQYF. The chain joins TRBV7-2 to TRBJ2-7; 9 nucleotides align to TRBD1. The V gene end was trimmed by 5 bases and the J gene end by 9 bases; junction bases not matched to a gene: 14. CDR3 size: 15 residues. Germline lookup yields CDR1 SGHTA and CDR2 FQGNSA.

CDR3 bases: TGCAGCGTTGAATCGGCGACAAGGGGAGGCTACACCTTC. Encoded protein: CSVESATRGGYTF. V usage is TRBV29-1 and J usage is TRBJ1-2, with a possible D match to TRBD1 (5 bases). CDR3 length: 13 residues. V was cut by 2 bases and J by 8 bases, with 15 bases left in between. CDR1 is SQVTM, CDR2 ANQGSEA, per germline.

As concerns this clone: One end of the junction fails to match germline, which may point to a read error. The chain combines TRBV4-2 with TRBJ2-3; D gene unclear. The V gene's germline CDR1 is LGHNA and CDR2 YNFKEQ. CDR3 size: 12 residues. CDR3 nucleotide sequence: TGTGTCAGCAGCCAAGCTTCAGATACGCAGTATTTT. This translates into CVSSQASDTQYF.

The chain joins TRBV5-5 to TRBJ2-7, with D possibly matching TRBD1 (5 bases). V lost 1 base and J lost 5, with 16 bases in between. Per the germline V gene, CDR1 is SGHKS and CDR2 is YYEKEE (reference sequence). The CDR3 contains 15 residues. CDR3 residues: CASSLMMSGMNEQYF. The DNA for the CDR3 is TGTGCCAGCAGCTTGATGATGTCAGGGATGAACGAGCAGTACTTC.

This chain connects TRBV20-1 to TRBJ2-7; 7 bases are a match to TRBD1. V was clipped by 3 bases and J by 2 bases; unmatched bases: 4. The germline gives CDR1 DFQATT, CDR2 SNEGSKA (reference sequence). CDR3 length: 13 residues. This CDR3 reads CSASKDRTYEQYF. The CDR3, as DNA: TGCAGTGCTAGTAAGGACAGGACCTACGAGCAGTACTTC.

The chain combines TRBV6-5 with TRBJ2-3; 9 nucleotides line up with TRBD2. V lost 5 bases, J lost 5 bases, and 5 bases stayed unmatched. Per germline, CDR1 MNHEY and CDR2 SVGAGI. The CDR3 consists of 14 residues. The CDR3 DNA reads as TGTGCCAGCAGTCGGGGGACTAGCCAAGATACGCAGTATTTT. Its translation is CASSRGTSQDTQYF.

The V gene is TRBV7-3, the J gene TRBJ2-3, with 10 positions matching TRBD2. The CDR3 is 14 amino acids. Germline loops: CDR1 SGHTA, CDR2 FQGTGA. V lost 5 bases and J lost 5; bases outside the gene matches: 4. The chain's CDR3 is CASSLAGVGDTQYF. Written as DNA, the CDR3 is TGTGCCAGCAGCCTAGCGGGAGTGGGAGATACGCAGTATTTT.

Here the CDR3 reads CASSRILAGYFNEQFF. The CDR3 coding sequence is TGTGCCAGCAGCCGCATACTAGCGGGATATTTTAATGAGCAGTTCTTC. The chain carries TRBV3-1 (or the pseudogene TRBV3-2) and TRBJ2-1, with TRBD2 identical over 10 bases. Germline-derived CDR1 and CDR2 are LGHDT and YNNKEL (reference sequence). J gave up 7 bases and V 4 bases, and 10 bases lay outside the gene matches. The CDR3 runs 16 residues.

This rearrangement joins TRBV19 to TRBJ2-2; possible D gene TRBD1, 5 bases. CDR1 is LNHDA and CDR2 is SQIVND in the germline V gene (reference sequence). The CDR3 length is 14 residues. V dropped 7 bases and J dropped 2 bases, with 11 bases sitting between them. This chain's CDR3 is CASIEQGNTGELFF. CDR3 nucleotides: TGTGCCAGTATAGAGCAGGGAAACACCGGGGAGCTGTTTTTT. Full variable domain (rest looked up from reference TRBV19 and TRBJ2-2): DGGITQSPKYLFRKEGQNVTLSCEQNLNHDAMYWYRQDPGQGLRLIYYSQIVNDFQKGDIAEGYSVSREKKESFPLTVTSAQKNPTAFYLCASIEQGNTGELFFGEGSRLTVL.

The V call is TRBV30, the J call TRBJ2-2; D remains unclear. V was trimmed by 2 bases and J by 5 bases, leaving 9 bases between them. The CDR3 covers 13 residues. Per the germline V gene, CDR1 is GTSNPN and CDR2 is SVGIG (reference sequence). In nucleotides, the CDR3 is TGTGCCTGGAGTCTAGACTGGACCGGGGAGCTGTTTTTT. It yields the protein CAWSLDWTGELFF.

The V and J genes are TRBV10-2 and TRBJ2-3; D not certain. With 5 bases removed from V and 4 bases from J, the gap between germline ends came to 16 bases. The CDR3 loop spans 15 amino acids. CDR1 and CDR2 (germline): WSHSY, SAAADI. As DNA, the CDR3 is TGCGCCAGCAGTAGAGGCGGTAGCAGTGCAGATACGCAGTATTTT. Translating gives CASSRGGSSADTQYF.

This clone is medium-sized (0.01 to 0.1%) within its sample. The V call is TRBV10-1, the J call TRBJ2-2; 8 positions match TRBD2. Germline CDR1 reads WNHNN; CDR2 reads SYGVQD (reference sequence). There are 15 residues in the CDR3. J lost 1 base, V lost 3 bases, and 1 base had no gene match. CDR3 amino acids: CASSELAENTGELFF. The CDR3 DNA follows: TGCGCCAGCAGTGAACTAGCGGAGAACACCGGGGAGCTGTTTTTT.

This clone occurred a few times. This chain connects TRBV2 to TRBJ1-3; no reliable D call. Germline lookup yields CDR1 SNHLY and CDR2 FYNNEI. Trimming removed 3 bases at V and 7 bases at J, with 13 bases between. The CDR3 is made up of 14 amino acids. The DNA for the CDR3 is TGTGCCAGCAGTGAGCAGCTCGGGAGGAACACCATATATTTT. This translates into CASSEQLGRNTIYF.

This chain links TRBV6-2 or TRBV6-3 with TRBJ2-1; 8 nucleotides align to TRBD2. V was pared by 4 bases and J by 12 bases, with 11 bases of the junction left unmatched. This CDR3 has 14 amino acids. Germline V gene data show CDR1 as MNHEY and CDR2 as SVGEGT. CDR3 residues: CASSFLAGQIAQFF. Written as DNA, the CDR3 is TGTGCCAGCAGTTTTTTAGCGGGACAAATTGCGCAGTTCTTC.

The chain has TRBV10-2 and TRBJ2-1; TRBD2 agrees at 8 bases. From germline, CDR1 is WSHSY and CDR2 SAAADI. The V segment lost 6 bases and the J segment 9 bases; nucleotides outside the gene matches: 13. CDR3 length: 15 residues. This chain's CDR3 is CASRNLLREESEQFF. The CDR3, as DNA: TGCGCCAGCAGAAACCTCCTGCGGGAGGAGAGTGAGCAGTTCTTC.